This T cell receptor beta chain was found in a study of blood T cell repertoires in COVID-19. Some clones are missing from TCRdb's copy, which holds only in-frame ones; the method was immunoSEQ multiplex PCR. This sample has around 190,000 clones, with approximately 88% found just once. The sequenced sample consisted of PBMCs or T cells enriched from blood (not recorded which). The sequence came from a woman aged 25 to 39 who had recovered from COVID-19.

CDR3: CASDRGQSTGELFF. DNA of the CDR3: TGTGCCAGCGACAGGGGGCAGAGCACCGGGGAGCTGTTTTTT. The chain uses TRBV7-9 and TRBJ2-2; 10 bases are shared with TRBD1. Germline lookup yields CDR1 SEHNR and CDR2 FQNEAQ (reference sequence). CDR3 length: 14 amino acids. Trimming cost V 8 bases and J 4 bases; bases outside gene matches: 4.